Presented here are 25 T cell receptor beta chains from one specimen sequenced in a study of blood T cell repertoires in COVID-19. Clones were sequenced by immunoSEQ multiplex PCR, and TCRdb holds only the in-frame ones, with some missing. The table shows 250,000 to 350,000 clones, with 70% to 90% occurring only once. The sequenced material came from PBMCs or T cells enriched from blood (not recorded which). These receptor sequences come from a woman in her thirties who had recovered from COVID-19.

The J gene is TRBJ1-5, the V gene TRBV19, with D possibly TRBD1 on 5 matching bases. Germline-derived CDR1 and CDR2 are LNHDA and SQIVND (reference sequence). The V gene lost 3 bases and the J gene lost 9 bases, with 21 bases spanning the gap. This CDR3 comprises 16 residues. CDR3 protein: CASSMGSGQVSPPQHF. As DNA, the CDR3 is TGTGCCAGTAGTATGGGCTCCGGACAAGTCTCACCGCCCCAGCATTTT.

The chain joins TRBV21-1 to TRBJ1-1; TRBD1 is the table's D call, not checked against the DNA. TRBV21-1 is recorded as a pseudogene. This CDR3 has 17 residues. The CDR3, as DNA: TGTGCCAGCAGCGCGGGGTTGGAGGACAGGGAGAACACTGAAGCTTTCTTT. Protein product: CASSAGLEDRENTEAFF.

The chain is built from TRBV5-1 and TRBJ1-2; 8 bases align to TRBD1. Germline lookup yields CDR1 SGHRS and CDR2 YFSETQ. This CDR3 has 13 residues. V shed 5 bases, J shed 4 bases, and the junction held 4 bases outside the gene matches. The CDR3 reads CASSRQGSYGYTF. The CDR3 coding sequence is TGCGCCAGCAGTCGACAGGGGTCCTATGGCTACACCTTC.

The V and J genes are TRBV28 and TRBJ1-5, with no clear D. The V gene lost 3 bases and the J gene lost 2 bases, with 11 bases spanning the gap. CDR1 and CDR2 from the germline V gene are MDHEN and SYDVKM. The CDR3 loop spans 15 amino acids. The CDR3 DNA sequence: TGTGCCAGCAGTTTGGTGCGGAGAGGCAATCAGCCCCAGCATTTT. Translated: CASSLVRRGNQPQHF.

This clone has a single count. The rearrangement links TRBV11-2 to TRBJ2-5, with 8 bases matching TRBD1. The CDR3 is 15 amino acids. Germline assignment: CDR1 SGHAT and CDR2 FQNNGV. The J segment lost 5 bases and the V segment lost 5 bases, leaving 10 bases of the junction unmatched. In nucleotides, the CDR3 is TGTGCCAGCAGCGCCCTGACAGGGGAGTGGGAGACCCAGTACTTC. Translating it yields CASSALTGEWETQYF. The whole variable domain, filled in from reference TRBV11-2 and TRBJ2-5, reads EAGVAQSPRYKIIEKRQSVAFWCNPISGHATLYWYQQILGQGPKLLIQFQNNGVVDDSQLPKDRFSAERLKGVDSTLKIQPAKLEDSAVYLCASSALTGEWETQYFGPGTRLLVL.

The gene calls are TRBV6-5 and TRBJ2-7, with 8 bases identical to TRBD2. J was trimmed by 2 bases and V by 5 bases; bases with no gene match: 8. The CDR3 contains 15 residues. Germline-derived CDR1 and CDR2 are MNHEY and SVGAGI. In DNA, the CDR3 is TGTGCCAGCAGTCCCCGAGGAGCGGGGGCCTACGAGCAGTACTTC. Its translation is CASSPRGAGAYEQYF.

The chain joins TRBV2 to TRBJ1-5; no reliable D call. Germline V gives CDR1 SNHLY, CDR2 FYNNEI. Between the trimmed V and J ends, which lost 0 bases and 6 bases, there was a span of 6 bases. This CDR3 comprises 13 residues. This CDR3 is CASSEALSQPQHF. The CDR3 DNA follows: TGTGCCAGCAGTGAAGCGCTTAGTCAGCCCCAGCATTTT.

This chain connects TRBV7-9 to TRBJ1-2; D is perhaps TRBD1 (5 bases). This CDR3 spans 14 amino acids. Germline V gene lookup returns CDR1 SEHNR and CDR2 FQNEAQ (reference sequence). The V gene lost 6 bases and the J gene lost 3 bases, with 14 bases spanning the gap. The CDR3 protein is CASSDTGVHYGYTF. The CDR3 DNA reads TGTGCCAGCAGTGATACAGGAGTGCACTATGGCTACACCTTC.

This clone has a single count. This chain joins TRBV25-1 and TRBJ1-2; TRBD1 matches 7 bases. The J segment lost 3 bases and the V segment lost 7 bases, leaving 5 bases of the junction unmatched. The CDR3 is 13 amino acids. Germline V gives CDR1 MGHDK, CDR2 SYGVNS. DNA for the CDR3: TGTGCCAGCACTCGTGACAGGGACTATGGCTACACCTTC. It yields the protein CASTRDRDYGYTF.

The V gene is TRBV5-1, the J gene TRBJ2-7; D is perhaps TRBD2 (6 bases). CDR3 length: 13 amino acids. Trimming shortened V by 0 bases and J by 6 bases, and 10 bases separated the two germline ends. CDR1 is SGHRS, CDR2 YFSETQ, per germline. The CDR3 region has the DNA TGCGCCAGCAGCTTGGAAGCGGGTATCGAGCAGTACTTC. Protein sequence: CASSLEAGIEQYF. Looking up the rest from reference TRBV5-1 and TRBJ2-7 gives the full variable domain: KAGVTQTPRYLIKTRGQQVTLSCSPISGHRSVSWYQQTPGQGLQFLFEYFSETQRNKGNFPGRFSGRQFSNSRSEMNVSTLELGDSALYLCASSLEAGIEQYFGPGTRLTVT.

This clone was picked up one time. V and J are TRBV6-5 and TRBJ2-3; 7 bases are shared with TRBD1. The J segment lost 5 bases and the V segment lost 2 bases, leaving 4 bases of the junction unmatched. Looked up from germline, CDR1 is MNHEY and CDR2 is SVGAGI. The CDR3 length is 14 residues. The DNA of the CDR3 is TGTGCCAGCAGTTACCGGACAGGATTAGATACGCAGTATTTT. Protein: CASSYRTGLDTQYF.

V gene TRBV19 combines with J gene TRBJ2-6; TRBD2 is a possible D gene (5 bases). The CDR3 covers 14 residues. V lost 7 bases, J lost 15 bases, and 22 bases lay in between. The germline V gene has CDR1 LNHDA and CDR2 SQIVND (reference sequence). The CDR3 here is CASTDEGRRRDLTF. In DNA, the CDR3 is TGTGCCAGTACCGATGAAGGACGGCGACGGGACCTGACTTTC. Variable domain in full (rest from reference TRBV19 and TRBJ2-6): DGGITQSPKYLFRKEGQNVTLSCEQNLNHDAMYWYRQDPGQGLRLIYYSQIVNDFQKGDIAEGYSVSREKKESFPLTVTSAQKNPTAFYLCASTDEGRRRDLTFGAGSRLTVL.

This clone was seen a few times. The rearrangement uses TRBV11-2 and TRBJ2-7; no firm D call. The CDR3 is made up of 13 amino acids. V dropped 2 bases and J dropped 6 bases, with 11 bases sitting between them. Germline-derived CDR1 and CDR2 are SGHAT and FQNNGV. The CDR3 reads CASSLIAESEQYF. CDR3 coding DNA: TGTGCCAGCAGCTTAATCGCGGAAAGCGAGCAGTACTTC.

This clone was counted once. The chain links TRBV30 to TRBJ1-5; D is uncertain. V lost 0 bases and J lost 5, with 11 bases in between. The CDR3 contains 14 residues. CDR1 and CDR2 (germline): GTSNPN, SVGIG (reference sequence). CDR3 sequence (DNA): TGTGCCTGGAGTGTACGAAGGAGTTATCAGCCCCAGCATTTT. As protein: CAWSVRRSYQPQHF.

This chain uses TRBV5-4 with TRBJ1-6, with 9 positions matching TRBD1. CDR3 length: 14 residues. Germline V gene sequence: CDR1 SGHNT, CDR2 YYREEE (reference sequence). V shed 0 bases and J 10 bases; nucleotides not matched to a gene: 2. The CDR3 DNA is TGTGCCAGCAGCTTGGCGGGACAGGGCTCACCCCTCCACTTT. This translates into CASSLAGQGSPLHF. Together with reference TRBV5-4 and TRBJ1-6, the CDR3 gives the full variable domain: ETGVTQSPTHLIKTRGQQVTLRCSSQSGHNTVSWYQQALGQGPQFIFQYYREEENGRGNFPPRFSGLQFPNYSSELNVNALELDDSALYLCASSLAGQGSPLHFGNGTRLTVT.

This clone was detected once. The CDR3 loop is CASSSAGSSYNSPLHF. CDR3 DNA: TGCGCCAGCAGCTCGGCCGGGAGCTCCTATAATTCACCCCTCCACTTT. The rearrangement joins TRBV5-1 to TRBJ1-6; D unclear. Trimming took 3 bases from V and 0 from J, leaving 10 bases between them. The CDR3 sequence is 16 residues long. The germline CDR1 and CDR2 sequences are SGHRS and YFSETQ. The full variable domain, its missing parts supplied by reference TRBV5-1 and TRBJ1-6, is KAGVTQTPRYLIKTRGQQVTLSCSPISGHRSVSWYQQTPGQGLQFLFEYFSETQRNKGNFPGRFSGRQFSNSRSEMNVSTLELGDSALYLCASSSAGSSYNSPLHFGNGTRLTVT.

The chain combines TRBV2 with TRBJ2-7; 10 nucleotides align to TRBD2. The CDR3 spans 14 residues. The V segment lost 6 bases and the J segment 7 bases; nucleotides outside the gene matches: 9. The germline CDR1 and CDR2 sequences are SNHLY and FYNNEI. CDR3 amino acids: CASRIAGGQGEQYF. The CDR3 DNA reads TGTGCCAGCAGGATAGCGGGGGGCCAGGGGGAGCAGTACTTC.

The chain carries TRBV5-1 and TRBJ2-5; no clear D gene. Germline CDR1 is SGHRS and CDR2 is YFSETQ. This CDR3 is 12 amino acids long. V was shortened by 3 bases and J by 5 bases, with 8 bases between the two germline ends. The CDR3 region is CASSSVGETQYF. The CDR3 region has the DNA TGCGCCAGCAGCTCCGTCGGGGAGACCCAGTACTTC.

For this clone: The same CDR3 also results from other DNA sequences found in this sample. CDR3 loop: CASSLGGVPYNEQFF. The CDR3 DNA follows: TGTGCCAGCAGCTTGGGGGGGGTCCCCTACAATGAGCAGTTCTTC. The chain links TRBV7-9 to TRBJ2-1; 7 bases fit TRBD2. CDR3 length equals 15 residues. Germline lookup yields CDR1 SEHNR and CDR2 FQNEAQ (reference sequence). V dropped 3 bases and J dropped 2; count of bases not matched to a gene: 4.

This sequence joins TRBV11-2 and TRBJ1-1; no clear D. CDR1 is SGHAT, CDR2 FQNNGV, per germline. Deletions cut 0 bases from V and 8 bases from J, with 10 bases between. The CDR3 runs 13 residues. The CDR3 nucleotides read TGTGCCAGCAGCTTAGACAGCGTCGGGGAAGCTTTCTTT. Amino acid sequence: CASSLDSVGEAFF.

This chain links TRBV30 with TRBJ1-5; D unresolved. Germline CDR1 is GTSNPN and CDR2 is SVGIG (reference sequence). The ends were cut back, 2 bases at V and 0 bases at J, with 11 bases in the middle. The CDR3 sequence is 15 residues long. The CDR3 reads CAWSQRDTSNQPQHF. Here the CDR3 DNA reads TGTGCCTGGAGTCAGAGAGACACTAGCAATCAGCCCCAGCATTTT.

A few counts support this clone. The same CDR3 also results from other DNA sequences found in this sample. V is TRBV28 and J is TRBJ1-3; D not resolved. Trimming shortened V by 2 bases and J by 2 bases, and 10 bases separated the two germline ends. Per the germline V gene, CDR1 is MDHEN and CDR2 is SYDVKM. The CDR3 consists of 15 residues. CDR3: CASSLAVRTGNTIYF. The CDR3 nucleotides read TGTGCCAGCAGTTTAGCAGTCAGGACTGGAAACACCATATATTTT. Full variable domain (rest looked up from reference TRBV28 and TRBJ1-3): DVKVTQSSRYLVKRTGEKVFLECVQDMDHENMFWYRQDPGLGLRLIYFSYDVKMKEKGDIPEGYSVSREKKERFSLILESASTNQTSMYLCASSLAVRTGNTIYFGEGSWLTVV.

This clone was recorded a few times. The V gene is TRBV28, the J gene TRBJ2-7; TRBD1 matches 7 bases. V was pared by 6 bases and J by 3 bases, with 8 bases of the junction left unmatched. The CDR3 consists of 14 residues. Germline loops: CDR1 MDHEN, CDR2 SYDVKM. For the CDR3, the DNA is TGTGCCAGCAGCCCTACCGGGACAGACTACGAGCAGTACTTC. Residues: CASSPTGTDYEQYF.

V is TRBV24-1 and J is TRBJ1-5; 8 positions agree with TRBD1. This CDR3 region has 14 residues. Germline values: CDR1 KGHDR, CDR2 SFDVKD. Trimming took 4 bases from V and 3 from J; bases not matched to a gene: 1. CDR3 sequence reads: CATSETGDNQPQHF. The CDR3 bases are TGTGCCACCAGTGAGACAGGGGACAATCAGCCCCAGCATTTT.

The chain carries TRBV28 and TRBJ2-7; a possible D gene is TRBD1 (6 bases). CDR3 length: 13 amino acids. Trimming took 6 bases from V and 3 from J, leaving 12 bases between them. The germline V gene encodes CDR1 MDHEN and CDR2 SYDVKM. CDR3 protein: CASRQGGHYEQYF. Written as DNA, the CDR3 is TGTGCCAGCAGACAGGGTGGCCACTACGAGCAGTACTTC.